Listed here are 8 T cell receptor beta chains from one sample, sequenced in a study of shared clonotypes between healthy human individuals. Profiled with immunoSEQ multiplex PCR; TCRdb holds only in-frame clones, not every one. This sample yields 2 million to 2.5 million clones, of which 85% to 95% are seen a single time; roughly 0.13% belongs to the top ten. Sequencing was performed on naive CD4+ T cells sorted from blood. Subset described: CD45RA+ positively selected. The origin of the receptors is a man in his late teens or twenties in good health.

The chain joins TRBV2 to TRBJ2-4; 8 bases align to TRBD1. Germline V gene sequence: CDR1 SNHLY, CDR2 FYNNEI. The CDR3 is made up of 15 amino acids. V was pared by 3 bases and J by 3 bases, with 4 bases of the junction left unmatched. The CDR3, as DNA: TGTGCCAGCAGTGAGCAGGGGGCGGACAAAAACATTCAGTACTTC. It yields the protein CASSEQGADKNIQYF.

The CDR3 bases are TGCGCCAGCAGCCGGACAGTCCAAGAGACCCAGTACTTC. This encodes CASSRTVQETQYF. This chain links TRBV10-1 with TRBJ2-5; maybe TRBD1 (6 bases). This CDR3 contains 13 residues. Per germline, CDR1 WNHNN and CDR2 SYGVQD (reference sequence). Trimming stripped 6 bases from V and 1 base from J, with 9 bases between.

The rearrangement joins TRBV29-1 to TRBJ2-2; D perhaps matches TRBD2 (5 bases). This CDR3 spans 13 amino acids. The V end lost 3 bases, the J end lost 0 bases, and 5 bases lay between the germline ends. CDR1 is SQVTM and CDR2 is ANQGSEA in the germline V gene. CDR3: CSVDGTNTGELFF. The CDR3 nucleotides are TGCAGCGTTGACGGGACGAACACCGGGGAGCTGTTTTTT.

This clone has a single count. This sequence joins TRBV27 and TRBJ1-2; 7 nucleotides match TRBD1. With 3 bases clipped from V and 5 bases from J, the junction kept 12 bases outside the gene matches. CDR1 is MNHEY and CDR2 is SMNVEV in the germline V gene (reference sequence). The CDR3 runs 16 residues. The CDR3 spells CASSFFPRTGFYGYTF. The CDR3 coding sequence is TGTGCCAGCAGTTTCTTCCCTAGGACAGGTTTTTATGGCTACACCTTC.

This clone came up once. The V and J genes are TRBV23-1 and TRBJ1-6; weak D call: TRBD1 (6 bases). Being an ORF, TRBV23-1 has a function that is uncertain. V gave up 1 base and J gave up 0 bases, with 7 bases separating them. The CDR3 consists of 16 residues. The CDR3, as DNA: TGCGCCAGCAGTCAATTCAGGGGCTCCTATAATTCACCCCTCCACTTT. Its protein is CASSQFRGSYNSPLHF.

This clone was seen more than once but under ten times. This chain links TRBV5-1 with TRBJ2-1, with 15 bases identical to TRBD2. Germline-derived CDR1 and CDR2 are SGHRS and YFSETQ. This CDR3 contains 17 residues. The V gene end was trimmed by 3 bases and the J gene end by 5 bases; junction bases not matched to a gene: 6. The CDR3 region is CASSYGLAGGVNNEQFF. Written as DNA, the CDR3 is TGCGCCAGCAGCTACGGACTAGCGGGAGGGGTGAACAATGAGCAGTTCTTC.

The chain employs TRBV5-1 and TRBJ2-7; 8 positions match TRBD1. Germline CDR1 is SGHRS and CDR2 is YFSETQ. Trimming cost V 4 bases and J 2 bases; bases outside gene matches: 8. This CDR3 contains 15 residues. CDR3 amino acids: CASSGQGAPTYEQYF. DNA of the CDR3: TGCGCCAGCAGCGGGCAGGGGGCCCCAACCTACGAGCAGTACTTC.

The chain is built from TRBV10-1 and TRBJ2-1; maybe TRBD2 (5 bases). CDR1 is WNHNN and CDR2 is SYGVQD in the germline V gene (reference sequence). The CDR3 runs 14 residues. Trimming stripped 4 bases from V and 0 bases from J, with 7 bases between. The DNA of the CDR3 is TGCGCCAGCAGTGTGACTAACTCCTACAATGAGCAGTTCTTC. Amino acid sequence: CASSVTNSYNEQFF.